Sequencing of this T cell receptor beta chain was carried out in a study of vaccination and CD4 T cells after COVID-19. Overall study: A median of around 70 days (range 14 to 241) separated dose two from the taking of post-vaccine samples.

Sequencing of DNA taken from cultured CD4+ T cells relied on the Oncomine TCR Beta short-read assay. Using the QIAamp micro DNA kit, genomic DNA was extracted from the CD4+ T cells that had been cultured. TCRdb reprocessed the PCR reads via MiXCR and lists one record per CDR3 protein. The table lists around 19,000 distinct CDR3 sequences, around 50% of them singletons. Study outcomes and limitations: The researchers studied relatively few convalescent patients and omitted early post-infection timepoints.

This clonotype was observed a few times. The antigen is unknown. At one boundary the junction diverges from the germline segment, which might be a read error. The treatment is: approximately 10-day PBMC culture with coronavirus spike peptide pools or control peptides (ViraFEST assay). Researchers reported culturing around 2 million PBMCs per well with approximately 9.1 IU/ml IL-2 and 9 to 10 ug/ml peptide pools. The CDR3 covers 11 residues. From germline, CDR1 is DFQATT and CDR2 SNEGSKA (reference sequence). The sequenced sample consisted of CD4+ T cells from blood, cultured in vitro. The clonotype was recovered from a human donor who had recovered from COVID-19. The chain carries TRBV20-1 and TRBJ1-1; perhaps TRBD1 as D (5 bases). The chain's CDR3 is CSARGTGLATF. CDR3 nucleotide sequence: TGCAGTGCTAGGGGAACAGGCCTGGCTACTTTT.